The present T cell receptor beta chain was sequenced within a study of blood T cell repertoires in COVID-19. Study context: Acute and convalescent COVID-19 samples came from the United States, Italy and Spain.

The authors' processing: Amplification with reference gene primers provided the estimates of nucleated cell counts. Repertoires were generated with immunoSEQ multiplex PCR, while TCRdb's copy carries only in-frame clones and drops some. The V and J calls and the clone size are those of that table, but D and trimming were determined from the DNA. The table lists 150,000 to 200,000 clones, 80% to 85% of them singletons. V shed 5 bases and J shed 8 bases, with 27 bases lying between them. Germline V CDR1 and CDR2: SGHAT, FQNNGV. This CDR3 comprises 17 residues. Individuals drawn from about two dozen US areas were about 18 to 89 years old.

V usage is TRBV11-2 and J usage is TRBJ1-2; possible D gene TRBD1, 6 bases. The sample was PBMCs or T cells enriched from blood (not recorded which). The clonotype originates from a woman aged 30 to 39 who had been exposed to COVID-19. The CDR3 DNA sequence: TGTGCCAGCAGCAGCATCACCCAACAGGGAAGAAGTTTAGGCTACACCTTC. Its translation: CASSSITQQGRSLGYTF.